This entry concerns a single TCR beta chain. Its antigen remains unidentified. Base qualities are not at hand, and no much larger clone is one base apart. The immunoSEQ Assay, a bias-controlled multiplex PCR, was used to amplify TCRbeta CDR3 regions from genomic DNA. On the study's bioinformatics: Within the assay, amplification of reference gene primers was used to estimate how many nucleated cells each sample contained. Sequence reads were collapsed and filtered to measure the absolute abundance of every unique TCRbeta CDR3 rearrangement. For each sample, productive Simpson clonality was calculated by taking the square root of Simpson's diversity index across productive rearrangements. In its TCRdb copy, this immuneACCESS table keeps in-frame sequences only and misses some clones. Where compared with another copy, unresolved V genes explain less than half of these, and the others have no known cause. That table is the source of V, J and clone size, and D and trimming were worked out from the DNA. The sample table records about 160,000 clones; approximately 92% of these occur just once. About 5% of the sample lies in the top ten.

This entry belongs to a study of blood T cell repertoires in COVID-19 (dated by TCRdb to 2020 to 2022). About the investigation overall: Samples covering the acute and convalescent phases of COVID-19 were provided by collaborators in the United States, Italy and Spain. Where available, HLA class I and class II types were obtained from metadata supplied by the sample provider rather than from assay-based typing. The repertoires were made available in a free public database intended to serve as a resource for research on the immune response to SARS-CoV-2. Samples came from the ongoing ImmuneRACE study (first 160 participants) plus 1,254 subjects from 6 global collaborators. Deeply sampled blood TCRbeta repertoires from subjects exposed to, actively infected with, or recovered from COVID-19 were included in the dataset. The sample metadata nearly always contained a de-identified subject ID, COVID-19 status, age in years and sex. The prospective study material was composed of cDNA or gDNA derived from T cells, B-cell-depleted T cells, or PBMCs. General study outcomes and caveats: Clinical and demographic metadata were provided uncurated, with the amount varying by source and participant.

The junction carries 10 bases between V and J, which are trimmed by 3 bases and 1 base respectively. From the germline V gene (reference sequence), CDR1 is LNHDA and CDR2 is SQIVND. From the cysteine up to the phenylalanine, the CDR3 has a length of 15 residues. This entry keeps only the CDR3 DNA: 45 bases, framed from base 1. The collaborating institutions used their own protocols to collect whole blood in K2EDTA tubes. For TCRbeta analysis, collaborators shipped samples as frozen whole blood, isolated PBMCs, or DNA extracted from either of those sample types. Here the chain combines TRBV19 and TRBJ1-5; the D gene cannot be named for sure. The TCR originated in a woman in her 50s with acute or convalescent COVID-19. The sample was peripheral blood. The CDR3 protein sequence reads: CASSILLSSNQPQHF. The nucleotides read TGTGCCAGTAGTATTTTACTTTCGAGCAATCAGCCCCAGCATTTT.